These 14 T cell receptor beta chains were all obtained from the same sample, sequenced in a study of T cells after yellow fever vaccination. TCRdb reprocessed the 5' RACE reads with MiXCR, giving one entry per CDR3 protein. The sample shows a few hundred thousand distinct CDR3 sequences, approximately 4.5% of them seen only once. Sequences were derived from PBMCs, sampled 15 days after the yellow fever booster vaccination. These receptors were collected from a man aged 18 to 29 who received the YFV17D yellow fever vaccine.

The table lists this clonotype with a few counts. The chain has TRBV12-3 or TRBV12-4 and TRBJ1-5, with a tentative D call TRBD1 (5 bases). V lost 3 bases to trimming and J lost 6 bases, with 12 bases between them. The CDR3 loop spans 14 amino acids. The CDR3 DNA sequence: TGTGCCAGCAGTTTTGCAGGGTTAGGTCAGCCCCAGCATTTT. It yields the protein CASSFAGLGQPQHF.

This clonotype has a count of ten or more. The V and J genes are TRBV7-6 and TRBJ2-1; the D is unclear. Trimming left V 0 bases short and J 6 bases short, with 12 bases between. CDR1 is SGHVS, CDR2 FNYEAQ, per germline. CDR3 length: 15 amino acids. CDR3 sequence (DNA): TGTGCCAGCAGCTTAGCCCCTACCTCGGGCAATGAGCAGTTCTTC. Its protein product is CASSLAPTSGNEQFF.

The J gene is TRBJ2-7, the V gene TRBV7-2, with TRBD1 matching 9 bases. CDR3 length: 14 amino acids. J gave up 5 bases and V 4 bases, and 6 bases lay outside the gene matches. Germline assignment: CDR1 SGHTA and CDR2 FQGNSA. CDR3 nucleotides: TGTGCCAGCAGCTCTCCGGGACAGGGACACGAGCAGTACTTC. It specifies CASSSPGQGHEQYF.

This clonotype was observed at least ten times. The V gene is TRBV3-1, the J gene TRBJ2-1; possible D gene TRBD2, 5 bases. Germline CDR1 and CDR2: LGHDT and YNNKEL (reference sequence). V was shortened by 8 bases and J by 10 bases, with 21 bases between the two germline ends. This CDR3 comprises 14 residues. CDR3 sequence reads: CASAALTAGVEQFF. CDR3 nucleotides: TGTGCCAGCGCCGCCCTTACGGCCGGGGTGGAGCAGTTCTTC.

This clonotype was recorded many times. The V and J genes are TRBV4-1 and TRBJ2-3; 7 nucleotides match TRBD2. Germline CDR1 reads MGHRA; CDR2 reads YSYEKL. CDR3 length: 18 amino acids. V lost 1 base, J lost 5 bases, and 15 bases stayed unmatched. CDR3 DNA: TGCGCCAGCAGCCAAGGCGCCAGCGGGGACCCCATGGGAGATACGCAGTATTTT. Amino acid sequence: CASSQGASGDPMGDTQYF.

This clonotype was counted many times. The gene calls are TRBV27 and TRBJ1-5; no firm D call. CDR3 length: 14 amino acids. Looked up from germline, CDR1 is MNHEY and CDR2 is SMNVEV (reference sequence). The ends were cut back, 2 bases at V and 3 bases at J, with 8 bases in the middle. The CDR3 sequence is CASSLTRLNQPQHF. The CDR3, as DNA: TGTGCCAGCAGTTTAACCAGGCTCAATCAGCCCCAGCATTTT.

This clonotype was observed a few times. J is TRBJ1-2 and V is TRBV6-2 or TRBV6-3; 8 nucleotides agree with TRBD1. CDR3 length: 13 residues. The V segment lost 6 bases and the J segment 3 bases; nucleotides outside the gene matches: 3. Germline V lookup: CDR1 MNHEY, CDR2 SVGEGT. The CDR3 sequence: CASRPGGDYGYTF. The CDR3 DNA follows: TGTGCCAGCAGGCCAGGGGGCGACTATGGCTACACCTTC.

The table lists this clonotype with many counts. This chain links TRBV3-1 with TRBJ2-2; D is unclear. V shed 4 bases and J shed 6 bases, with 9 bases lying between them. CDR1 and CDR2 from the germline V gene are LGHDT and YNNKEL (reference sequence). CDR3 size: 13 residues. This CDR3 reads CASSPRAAGELFF. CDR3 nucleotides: TGTGCCAGCAGCCCCCGCGCGGCCGGGGAGCTGTTTTTT.

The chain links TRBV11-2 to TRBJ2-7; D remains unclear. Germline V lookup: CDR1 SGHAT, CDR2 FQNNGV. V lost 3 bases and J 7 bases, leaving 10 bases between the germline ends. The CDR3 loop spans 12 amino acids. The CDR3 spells CASSFGFGEQYV. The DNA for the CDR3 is TGTGCCAGCAGCTTTGGGTTCGGAGAGCAGTACGTC.

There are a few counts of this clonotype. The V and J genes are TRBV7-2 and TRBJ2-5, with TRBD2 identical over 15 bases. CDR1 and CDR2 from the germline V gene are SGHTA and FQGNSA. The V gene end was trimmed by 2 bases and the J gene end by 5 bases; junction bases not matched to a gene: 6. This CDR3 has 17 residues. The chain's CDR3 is CASSLIGTSGGRETQYF. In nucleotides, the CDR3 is TGTGCCAGCAGCTTAATCGGGACTAGCGGGGGGAGGGAGACCCAGTACTTC.

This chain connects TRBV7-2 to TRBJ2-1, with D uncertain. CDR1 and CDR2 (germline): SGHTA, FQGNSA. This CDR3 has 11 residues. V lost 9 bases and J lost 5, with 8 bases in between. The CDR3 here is CASIGDNEQFF. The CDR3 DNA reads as TGTGCCAGTATCGGAGACAATGAGCAGTTCTTC.

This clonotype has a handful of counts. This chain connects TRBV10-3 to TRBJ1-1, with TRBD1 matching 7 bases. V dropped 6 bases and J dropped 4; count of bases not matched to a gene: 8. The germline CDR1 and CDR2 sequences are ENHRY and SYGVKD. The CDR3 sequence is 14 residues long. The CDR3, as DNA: TGTGCCATCAGCGAGGGGGCGCCGGTCACTGAAGCTTTCTTT. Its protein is CAISEGAPVTEAFF.

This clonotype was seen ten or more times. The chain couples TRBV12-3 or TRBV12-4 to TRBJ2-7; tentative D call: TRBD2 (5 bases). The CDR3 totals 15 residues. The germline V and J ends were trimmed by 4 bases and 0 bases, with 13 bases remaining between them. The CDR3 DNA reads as TGTGCCAGCAGTTCCCCCGGGATGGTCTCCTACGAGCAGTACTTC. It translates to CASSSPGMVSYEQYF.

CDR3 sequence: CASSRAPPPPSYEQYV. CDR3 nucleotides: TGTGCCAGCAGCCGGGCGCCACCGCCCCCCTCCTACGAGCAGTACGTC. The rearrangement joins TRBV3-1 to TRBJ2-7; no reliable D call. The CDR3 covers 16 residues. Germline V gene sequence: CDR1 LGHDT, CDR2 YNNKEL (reference sequence). Trimming left V 4 bases short and J 0 bases short, with 16 bases between.